The T cell receptor (beta chain) under discussion was sequenced for a study of tumor and adjacent non-tumor tissue in lung cancer. Across the study: There were 11 to 13 adenocarcinoma, 2 squamous cell carcinoma and 1 small cell lung cancer cases. Stage I to III disease affected ten to eleven men and roughly 5 women aged roughly 31 to 76.

V lost 7 bases and J lost 9, with 10 bases in between. The CDR3 length is 11 residues. The germline gives CDR1 MNHEY, CDR2 SVGAGI. A modified ARM-PCR protocol with three rounds of nested PCR amplified TCRbeta. Using its own MiXCR run on the multiplex PCR reads, TCRdb lists one record per CDR3 protein. The profile shows 75,000 to 80,000 distinct CDR3 sequences, 76% of them singletons. This sample's RNA came from whole unsorted tissue. The normal lung tissue was taken more than 3 cm from the tumor edge. Sequencing was carried out using distant non-tumor lung tissue. The clonotype was recovered from a man aged 70 or older with non-small cell lung cancer. The chain carries TRBV6-5 and TRBJ2-1; D not resolved. DNA of the CDR3: TGTGCCAGCAATACTGGAATTGAGCAGTTCTTC. This gives the protein CASNTGIEQFF.